This T cell receptor (beta chain) is drawn from a study of monozygotic twins with inflammatory bowel disease. This CDR3 has 11 residues. Germline lookup yields CDR1 DFQATT and CDR2 SNEGSKA (reference sequence). Making cDNA involved eight separate reactions per sample. TCRdb reprocessed the 5' RACE reads, with one entry per CDR3 protein and no DNA. Here the sample table reports more than 300,000 distinct CDR3 sequences. With regard to this clonotype: Its antigen remains unidentified.

Study-level findings and limits: The analysis failed to separate different T cell subtypes. Diversity of TCRbeta measured by inverse Simpson was lower in IBD patients than in healthy co-twins. The data did not back a single strong IBD-associated clonotype or signal.

The sequence was obtained from a human donor with ulcerative colitis or Crohn's disease, or a healthy co-twin of an affected twin (not recorded which). Sequenced sample: blood. This chain uses TRBV20-1 with TRBJ2-7; TCRdb indicates TRBD1, and absent DNA this call remains unverified. CDR3 region: CSAYRETEQYF.